This entry concerns a single T cell receptor (beta chain). Measured with immunoSEQ multiplex PCR; TCRdb has only the in-frame clones, and not every one. The table includes roughly 1,100,000 clones, under 80% detected once. The sample is drawn from a study of shared clonotypes between healthy human individuals. The CDR3 sequence is 14 residues long. With 5 bases clipped from V and 6 bases from J, the junction kept 6 bases outside the gene matches. Per germline, CDR1 SEHNR and CDR2 FQNEAQ (reference sequence). The chain combines TRBV7-9 with TRBJ2-4; 8 bases map to TRBD1. This clonotype was obtained from a man younger than 30 in good health. Sequenced: memory CD4+ T cells sorted from blood. Specified subset: CD45RA-negative fraction. The CDR3 protein is CASSPSGGANIQYF. The CDR3 DNA sequence: TGTGCCAGCAGCCCTTCAGGGGGCGCAAACATTCAGTACTTC.